This is a list of T cell receptor beta chains from one sample in a study of blood T cell repertoires in COVID-19. TCRdb's copy holds only in-frame clones and misses some; the assay was immunoSEQ multiplex PCR. The sample yields about 150,000 clones, approximately 87% seen once. The sample consisted of peripheral blood. These receptors originate from a man at least 80 years old with acute or convalescent COVID-19. Both conserved end residues are trimmed from each CDR3. Rows may omit the clone size; those that give it use once, few, many or a size class.

clone size	V gene	CDR3 protein
once	TRBV3-1/TRBV3-2	ASSQGPTRETQY
-	TRBV7-2	ASSLGGGEQY
-	TRBV6-5	ASSYSGSGNTIY
-	TRBV10-3	AISVRDRENSPLH
-	TRBV4-2	ASSQEASGGAVDTQY
once	TRBV6-5	ATRQGPLNYGYT
-	TRBV2	ASSGGQGMASNQPQH
-	TRBV7-6	ASSSGGVTDTQY
few	TRBV10-1	ASGPGTVTGELF
-	TRBV3-1/TRBV3-2	ASSQGAKRETQY
-	TRBV6-6	ASSLTGDGYT
-	TRBV4-1	ASSQQGQYTDTQY
-	TRBV5-6	ASSLGTRQAEDTQY
-	TRBV28	ASSLGTGRGYGYT
once	TRBV6-1	ASSERVGGFGYT
-	TRBV5-4	ASSLASSGRAGNIQY
-	TRBV7-2	ASSLAGGGNEQF
-	TRBV27	ASKWGTGGLEQY
-	TRBV30	AWSVRDSDGYT
once	TRBV7-9	ASSLDQGWYTDTQY
-	TRBV2	ASRTELYQKLF
few	TRBV7-9	ASSLQGATNEKLF
-	TRBV28	ASSIQGVYEQY
-	TRBV19	ASSILAGAVEQY
-	TRBV10-3	AISETGFGNTIY
-	TRBV4-1	ASSQDSGHSPTNEKLF
-	TRBV2	ASGSTGAATEAF
few	TRBV5-1	ASRGTSGEATQY
-	TRBV7-3	ASSLTGRNQETQY
-	TRBV6-5	ASSYEASGVEQF
once	TRBV4-1	ASSQVWTGGLGNEKLF
-	TRBV2	ASIGTEGLFNSYEQY
-	TRBV18	ASSPGGSGANVLT
-	TRBV6-5	ASSRTGTGNTIY
-	TRBV4-1	ASSQDQGASYNEQF
-	TRBV3-1/TRBV3-2	ASRAVAGYEQY
-	TRBV21-1	ASTSRQDTLHEQY
-	TRBV5-1	ASSRTGGQNTEAF
-	TRBV6-4	ASSEDTSGTIY
-	TRBV6-2/TRBV6-3	ASSVLRSQETQY
-	TRBV19	ASSIVSLAGGNEQF
-	TRBV2	ASSDGDLSPLH
-	TRBV28	ASSSSGQGLNEKLF
-	TRBV28	ASGRAGSDTQY
-	TRBV5-1	ASSLGTLAMTEAF
-	TRBV19	ASSRGGYSNQPQH
-	TRBV2	ASSSQGSGNQPQH
once	TRBV2	ASSEGRGFDTQY
-	TRBV3-1/TRBV3-2	ASSQESRNTEAF
once	TRBV5-1	ASSFQGEVNSPLH
-	TRBV18	ASSPSRTGNTEAF
-	TRBV11-2	ASSLESGRVTYGYT
-	TRBV11-2	ASSRGTSVSYEQY
-	TRBV12-3/TRBV12-4	ASSLANAFGNT
-	TRBV12-3/TRBV12-4	ASSPIAGPPY
-	TRBV5-1	ASSLQGSSYNEQF
-	TRBV18	ASSPLDRENSPLH
-	TRBV2	ASSQQGLLAKNIQY
-	TRBV3-1/TRBV3-2	ASSQGGVGYT
-	TRBV11-3	ASSFTAVGEQY